A selection of T cell receptor beta chains follows, all from one sample in a study of cytomegalovirus exposure and HLA in healthy donors. TCRdb's copy holds only in-frame clones and misses some; the assay was immunoSEQ multiplex PCR. Seen here are around 130,000 clones, around 79% observed once, and the top ten hold over 2%. The sequencing sample was made of PBMCs. These receptors were taken from a woman aged 35 to 49 in good health and CMV-seropositive. CDR3s include the opening cysteine and the closing phenylalanine or tryptophan. The D gene is left open where the match is weak. Clone size is given for some rows only: seen once, a few or many times, or a class if the clone is expanded.

length	D	V	J	size	CDR3	DNA
14	.	TRBV28	TRBJ1-2	.	CASSLGLGRYGYTF	TGTGCCAGCAGTTTAGGACTCGGGAGGTATGGCTACACCTTC
14	.	TRBV11-2	TRBJ2-7	.	CASSLHRVTYEQYF	TGTGCCAGCAGCCTACACAGGGTTACCTACGAGCAGTACTTC
14	.	TRBV28	TRBJ1-3	.	CASSLGGLGNTIYF	TGTGCCAGTTCGCTTGGGGGGTTAGGGAACACCATATATTTT
14	.	TRBV28	TRBJ2-7	.	CASSLIQQATEQYF	TGTGCCAGCAGTCTCATACAACAGGCTACCGAGCAGTACTTC
16	TRBD1	TRBV5-4	TRBJ2-3	.	CASSFHNGQVTDTQYF	TGTGCCAGCAGCTTCCATAATGGACAGGTCACAGATACGCAGTATTTT
15	.	TRBV2	TRBJ1-6	few	CASSELQGAGSPLHF	TGTGCCAGCAGTGAACTACAGGGTGCGGGTTCACCCCTCCACTTT
17	TRBD2	TRBV7-2	TRBJ2-1	.	CASSSPGLAGGLNEQFF	TGTGCCAGCAGCTCCCCCGGGCTAGCGGGGGGGTTAAATGAGCAGTTCTTC
17	TRBD1	TRBV30	TRBJ2-7	.	CAWSQVRPTGVTYEQYF	TGTGCCTGGAGCCAGGTTCGACCGACAGGGGTCACCTACGAGCAGTACTTC
13	TRBD1	TRBV5-1	TRBJ1-2	.	CASSRDSNYGYTF	TGCGCCAGCAGCAGGGACAGTAACTATGGCTACACCTTC
16	TRBD1	TRBV18	TRBJ2-3	.	CASSPLGTGAPDTQYF	TGTGCCAGCTCACCATTGGGGACAGGGGCCCCAGATACGCAGTATTTT
16	.	TRBV4-3	TRBJ2-3	few	CASSQDTRGGGDTQYF	TGCGCCAGCAGCCAAGATACCCGGGGTGGTGGAGATACGCAGTATTTT
14	TRBD1	TRBV7-8	TRBJ2-7	.	CASSTWDRYYEQYF	TGTGCCAGCAGCACGTGGGACAGGTACTACGAGCAGTACTTC
16	TRBD2	TRBV5-4	TRBJ2-7	.	CASSRPSLADSYEQYF	TGTGCCAGCAGCCGCCCTTCTCTAGCGGACTCCTACGAGCAGTACTTC
15	.	TRBV5-1	TRBJ1-1	.	CASSLEYTSNTEAFF	TGCGCCAGCAGCTTGGAATACACATCGAACACTGAAGCTTTCTTT
16	TRBD1	TRBV4-1	TRBJ2-5	few	CASSLGQGEGAETQYF	TGCGCCAGCAGCCTGGGACAGGGAGAGGGGGCAGAGACCCAGTACTTC
12	.	TRBV14	TRBJ2-2	.	CASSQASGELFF	TGTGCCAGCAGCCAAGCGTCCGGGGAGCTGTTTTTT
16	TRBD1	TRBV25-1	TRBJ1-1	few	CASSAPGGVGATEAFF	TGTGCCAGCAGTGCCCCAGGGGGCGTAGGGGCCACTGAAGCTTTCTTT
13	.	TRBV5-1	TRBJ2-2	.	CASREISTGELFF	TGCGCCAGCAGGGAGATTAGCACCGGGGAGCTGTTTTTT
13	.	TRBV5-4	TRBJ2-7	.	CASSPPSSYEQYF	TGTGCCAGCAGCCCCCCGAGTTCCTACGAGCAGTACTTC
14	TRBD1	TRBV6-5	TRBJ2-4	.	CASSRDRGGNIQYF	TGTGCCAGCAGTCGGGACAGGGGTGGGAACATTCAGTACTTC
16	TRBD2	TRBV19	TRBJ2-4	.	CASSIGAGRAENIQYF	TGTGCCAGTAGTATAGGGGCAGGGAGGGCAGAAAACATTCAGTACTTC
16	TRBD1	TRBV4-3	TRBJ2-3	.	CASSLSGTGGTDTQYF	TGCGCCAGCAGCCTATCCGGGACAGGGGGCACAGATACGCAGTATTTT
15	TRBD1	TRBV9	TRBJ1-1	.	CASSSEGATNTEAFF	TGTGCCAGCAGCTCCGAGGGGGCGACGAACACTGAAGCTTTCTTT
15	.	TRBV9	TRBJ2-7	once	CASSPRTTTPNEQYF	TGTGCCAGCAGCCCACGAACAACTACGCCTAACGAGCAGTACTTC
14	TRBD1	TRBV28	TRBJ1-6	.	CASSIGGQNSPLHF	TGTGCCAGCAGTATAGGGGGACAGAATTCACCCCTCCACTTT
15	TRBD1	TRBV28	TRBJ1-1	.	CASSLSGGAPREAFF	TGTGCCAGCAGTTTATCAGGGGGCGCTCCTCGTGAAGCTTTCTTT
14	.	TRBV9	TRBJ1-2	.	CASSAAGNPYGYTF	TGTGCCAGCAGCGCCGCGGGGAACCCCTATGGCTACACCTTC
15	TRBD1	TRBV28	TRBJ1-1	.	CASSFPGQGDTEAFF	TGTGCCAGCAGTTTCCCGGGACAGGGCGACACTGAAGCTTTCTTT
15	TRBD2	TRBV28	TRBJ2-3	few	CASSPPSGLTDTQYF	TGTGCCAGCAGTCCTCCTAGCGGCCTCACAGATACGCAGTATTTT
16	TRBD1	TRBV7-2	TRBJ1-6	.	CASSLVAGQGNSPLHF	TGTGCCAGCAGCTTAGTCGCCGGACAGGGGAATTCACCCCTCCACTTT
14	TRBD2	TRBV30	TRBJ2-7	.	CAVRRERTHYEQYF	TGTGCGGTTAGGCGGGAGAGAACGCATTACGAGCAGTACTTC
16	.	TRBV11-2	TRBJ2-1	.	CASSPIIGTRYNEQFF	TGTGCCAGCAGCCCGATAATCGGGACAAGGTACAATGAGCAGTTCTTC
17	.	TRBV6-1	TRBJ2-4	.	CASSERGPVLAKNIQYF	TGTGCCAGCAGTGAGCGGGGCCCTGTTCTAGCCAAAAACATTCAGTACTTC
14	TRBD1	TRBV7-9	TRBJ1-5	.	CASSAQGVVQPQHF	TGTGCCAGCAGCGCCCAGGGGGTAGTCCAGCCCCAGCATTTT
15	TRBD1	TRBV6-1	TRBJ2-5	.	CASRDSGQGRETQYF	TGTGCCAGCAGGGACTCGGGACAGGGGAGAGAGACCCAGTACTTC
12	.	TRBV27	TRBJ2-1	.	CASSFRDGEQFF	TGTGCCAGCAGTTTTCGGGATGGTGAGCAGTTCTTC
14	TRBD1	TRBV18	TRBJ2-3	.	CASSPGQAVNTQYF	TGTGCCAGCTCCCCGGGACAGGCAGTTAATACGCAGTATTTT
13	TRBD1	TRBV29-1	TRBJ2-5	.	CSSGQGRGETQYF	TGCAGCTCCGGACAGGGGCGGGGAGAGACCCAGTACTTC
19	TRBD1	TRBV7-9	TRBJ1-2	.	CSSSSLTPGQLVLNYGYTF	TGTTCCAGCAGCTCATTGACCCCGGGACAGCTTGTCCTGAACTATGGCTACACCTTC
15	.	TRBV7-9	TRBJ1-5	.	CSSSSSGLPNQPQHF	TGTTCCAGCAGCTCGTCGGGTCTACCCAATCAGCCCCAGCATTTT
16	TRBD1	TRBV4-2	TRBJ1-4	.	CASSQRGQGGVEKLFF	TGTGCCAGCAGCCAAAGAGGACAGGGCGGTGTAGAAAAACTGTTTTTT
16	TRBD1	TRBV18	TRBJ1-4	once	CASSPLQGATNEKLFF	TGTGCCAGCTCACCCCTCCAGGGGGCAACTAATGAAAAACTGTTTTTT
13	.	TRBV5-4	TRBJ1-4	.	CASSLYLGAELFF	TGTGCCAGCAGCTTGTATTTAGGGGCTGAACTGTTTTTT
12	.	TRBV7-9	TRBJ1-1	.	CSSSLYDSWAFF	TGTTCCAGCAGCTTATACGACTCTTGGGCTTTCTTT
15	.	TRBV7-2	TRBJ1-1	.	CASSLRHDRNTEAFF	TGTGCCAGCAGCTTACGTCATGACAGGAACACTGAAGCTTTCTTT
14	TRBD1	TRBV18	TRBJ1-4	.	CASSPGQGDEKLFF	TGTGCCAGCTCACCGGGACAGGGGGACGAAAAACTGTTTTTT
14	.	TRBV15	TRBJ1-3	.	CATSRVQGPETIYF	TGTGCCACCAGCAGAGTTCAGGGTCCAGAGACCATATATTTT
13	TRBD2	TRBV5-6	TRBJ2-7	.	CASSLFSGYEQYF	TGTGCCAGCAGCTTGTTTAGCGGGTACGAGCAGTACTTC
15	.	TRBV18	TRBJ1-4	.	CASSPKQGPNEKLFF	TGTGCCAGCTCACCGAAACAGGGACCCAATGAAAAACTGTTTTTT
14	.	TRBV9	TRBJ1-4	.	CASSASPGAEKLFF	TGTGCCAGCAGCGCCTCGCCCGGTGCTGAAAAACTGTTTTTT
15	TRBD1	TRBV18	TRBJ2-3	.	CASSRGTGSTDTQYF	TGTGCCAGCTCACGCGGGACAGGGAGCACAGATACGCAGTATTTT
14	.	TRBV6-5	TRBJ2-2	.	CASSYGGATGELFF	TGTGCCAGCAGTTACGGGGGGGCCACCGGGGAGCTGTTTTTT
15	TRBD2	TRBV7-2	TRBJ2-5	.	CASQLDGLAQETQYF	TGTGCCAGCCAGCTGGATGGACTAGCACAAGAGACCCAGTACTTC